This T cell receptor (beta chain) was profiled in a study of shared clonotypes between healthy human individuals. On this clone: As yet, its antigen is unknown.

Assay used: immunoSEQ multiplex PCR; TCRdb lists only in-frame clones, some missing. The sample shows 2 million to 2.5 million clones, about 92% of them seen only once. The V end was cut by 1 base, the J end by 4 bases, with 9 bases between. This CDR3 is built from 14 residues. CDR1 and CDR2 (germline): SGHTA, FQGNSA. Points from the study as a whole: Generally, naive subsets (rather than memory subsets) showed larger estimated richness.

The origin of this receptor is a man aged 18 to 29 in good health. Some clones in this sample may be carry-over from other donors' samples. Material: naive CD4+ T cells from PBMCs. Subset defined: CD45RA+ positively selected. This chain joins TRBV7-2 and TRBJ2-3, with unresolved D. The CDR3 coding sequence is TGTGCCAGCAGCTTAGACCTTCCCCCAGATACGCAGTATTTT. This translates into CASSLDLPPDTQYF.